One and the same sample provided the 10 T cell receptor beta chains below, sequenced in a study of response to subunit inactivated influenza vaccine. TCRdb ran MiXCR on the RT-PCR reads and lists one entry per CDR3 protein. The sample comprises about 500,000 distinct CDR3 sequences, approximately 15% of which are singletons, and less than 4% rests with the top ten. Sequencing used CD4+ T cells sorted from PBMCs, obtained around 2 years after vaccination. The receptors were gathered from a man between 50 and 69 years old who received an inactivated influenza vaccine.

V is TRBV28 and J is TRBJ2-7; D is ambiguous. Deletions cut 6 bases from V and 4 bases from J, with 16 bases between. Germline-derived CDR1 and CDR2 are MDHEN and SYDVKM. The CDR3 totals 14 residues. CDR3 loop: CASSQAKVPYEQYF. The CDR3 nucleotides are TGTGCCAGCAGCCAAGCAAAGGTTCCGTACGAGCAGTACTTC.

The CDR3 here is CSAQGPYGYTF. In DNA form, the CDR3 reads TGCAGTGCTCAGGGCCCCTATGGCTACACCTTC. The chain carries TRBV20-1 and TRBJ1-2; D possibly corresponds to TRBD1 (5 bases). This CDR3 spans 11 amino acids. The ends were cut back, 5 bases at V and 4 bases at J, with 8 bases in the middle. In germline, CDR1 is DFQATT, CDR2 SNEGSKA (reference sequence).

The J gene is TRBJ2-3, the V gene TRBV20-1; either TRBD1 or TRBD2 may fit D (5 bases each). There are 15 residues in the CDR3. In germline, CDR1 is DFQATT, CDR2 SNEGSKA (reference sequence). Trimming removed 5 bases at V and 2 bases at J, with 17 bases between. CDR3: CSASNRGANTDTQYF. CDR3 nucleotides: TGCAGTGCTTCCAATCGAGGGGCTAACACAGATACGCAGTATTTT.

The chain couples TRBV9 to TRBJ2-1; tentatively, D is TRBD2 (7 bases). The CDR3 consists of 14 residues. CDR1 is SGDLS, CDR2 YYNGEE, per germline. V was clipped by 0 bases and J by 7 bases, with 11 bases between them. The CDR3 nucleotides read TGTGCCAGCAGCGTAGAGGGGGGGCAGAATGAGCAGTTCTTC. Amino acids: CASSVEGGQNEQFF.

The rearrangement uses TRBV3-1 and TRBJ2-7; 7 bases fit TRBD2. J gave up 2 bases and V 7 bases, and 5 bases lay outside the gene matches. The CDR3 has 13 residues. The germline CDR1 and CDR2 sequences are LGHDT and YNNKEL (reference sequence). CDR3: CASNSGGTYEQYF. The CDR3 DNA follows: TGTGCCAGCAACTCGGGGGGAACCTACGAGCAGTACTTC.

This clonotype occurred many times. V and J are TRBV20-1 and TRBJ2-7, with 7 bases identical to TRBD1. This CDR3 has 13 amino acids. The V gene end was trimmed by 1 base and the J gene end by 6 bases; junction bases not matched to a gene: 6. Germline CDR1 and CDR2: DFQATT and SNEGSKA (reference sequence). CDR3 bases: TGCAGTGCTAGAGCCCCGACAGGGACCGAGCAGTACTTC. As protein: CSARAPTGTEQYF.

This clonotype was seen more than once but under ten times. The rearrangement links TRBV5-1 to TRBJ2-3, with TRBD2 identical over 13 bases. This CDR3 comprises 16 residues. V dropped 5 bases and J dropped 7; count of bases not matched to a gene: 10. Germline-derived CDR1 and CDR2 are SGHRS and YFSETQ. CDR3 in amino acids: CASSYRTSGGTNTQYF. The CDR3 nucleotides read TGCGCCAGCAGTTATCGGACTAGCGGGGGAACGAATACGCAGTATTTT.

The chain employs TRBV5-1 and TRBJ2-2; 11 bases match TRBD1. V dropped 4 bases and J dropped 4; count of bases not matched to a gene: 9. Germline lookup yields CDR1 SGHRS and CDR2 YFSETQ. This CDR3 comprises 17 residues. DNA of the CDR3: TGCGCCAGCAGCCCCGGACAGGGGGCATTTGGCACCGGGGAGCTGTTTTTT. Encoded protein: CASSPGQGAFGTGELFF.

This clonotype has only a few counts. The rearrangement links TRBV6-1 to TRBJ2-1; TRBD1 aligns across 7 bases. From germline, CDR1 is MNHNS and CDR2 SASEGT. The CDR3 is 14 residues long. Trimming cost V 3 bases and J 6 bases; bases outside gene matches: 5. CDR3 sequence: CASSERYRGNEQFF. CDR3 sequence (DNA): TGTGCCAGCAGTGAGCGATACAGGGGCAATGAGCAGTTCTTC.

CDR3 sequence (DNA): TGTGCCAGCAGCTTAGCGGTTAGGGCGGGGAGCACAGATACGCAGTATTTT. Its protein is CASSLAVRAGSTDTQYF. The V and J genes are TRBV7-6 and TRBJ2-3, with D possibly matching TRBD2 (6 bases). In germline, CDR1 is SGHVS, CDR2 FNYEAQ. The CDR3 covers 17 residues. With 0 bases removed from V and 0 bases from J, the gap between germline ends came to 13 bases.